This is a list of T cell receptor beta chains from one sample in a study of CD8 T cells in Susac syndrome. TCRdb recomputed calls from the immunoSEQ multiplex PCR reads with MiXCR, one row per CDR3 protein. Among about 300,000 distinct CDR3 sequences listed, 89% were seen once. The sequencing sample was made of CD8+ T cells from PBMCs. These receptors originate from a human donor with multiple sclerosis. The CDR3 runs from the conserved cysteine through the conserved F or W. Each record gives: J gene, V gene, D gene, clone size, CDR3 length, CDR3 DNA, CDR3 protein. D genes are given only for firm matches. Part of the rows lack a size; the others show once, few, many or a class for expanded clones.

TRBJ1-3,TRBV24-1,NA,NA,14,TGTGCCACCAGTGAGGACAGCTCTGGAAACACCATATATTTT,CATSEDSSGNTIYF
TRBJ2-1,TRBV20-1,NA,NA,14,TGCAGTGCTAGAGATCCCTCCTCCTACAATGAGCAGTTCTTC,CSARDPSSYNEQFF
TRBJ1-4,TRBV7-8,NA,NA,14,TGTGCCAGCAGCGAGACGGGTCTCAATGAAAAACTGTTTTTT,CASSETGLNEKLFF
TRBJ2-1,TRBV27,TRBD1,NA,14,TGTGCCAGCAGCCAGACAGGGATGGGGAATGAGCAGTTCTTC,CASSQTGMGNEQFF
TRBJ2-7,TRBV3-1,NA,NA,13,TGTGCCAGCGGCCAAACGGCGGCCCTGGAGCAGTACTTC,CASGQTAALEQYF
TRBJ2-1,TRBV20-1,NA,NA,15,TGCAGTGCTAGAGATCCGGGGGTCTCCTACAATGAGCAGTTCTTC,CSARDPGVSYNEQFF
TRBJ2-1,TRBV6-2/TRBV6-3,NA,NA,15,TGTGCCAGCAGTTACAGGGCTAGCTCCTACAATGAGCAGTTCTTC,CASSYRASSYNEQFF
TRBJ2-5,TRBV28,NA,once,13,TGTGCCAGCAACCCACCGGGGCGGGAGACCCAGTACTTC,CASNPPGRETQYF
TRBJ2-7,TRBV20-1,NA,NA,13,TGCAGTGCGGAACAGGGACCCAGATACGAGCAGTACTTC,CSAEQGPRYEQYF
TRBJ2-3,TRBV7-2,NA,NA,17,TGTGCCAGCAGCTTAGTTCCGCCGGGGACTCGCACAGATACGCAGTATTTT,CASSLVPPGTRTDTQYF
TRBJ1-4,TRBV7-6,TRBD1,NA,14,TGTGCCAGCAGCATGGACAGGGGCGGTGAAAAACTGTTTTTT,CASSMDRGGEKLFF
TRBJ2-1,TRBV21-1,NA,NA,16,TGTGCCAGCAGCGCCCGCCAGGGGGCTGTCTACAATGAGCAGTTCTTC,CASSARQGAVYNEQFF